This is a list of T cell receptor beta chains from one sample in a study of Ad26.COV2.S vaccination and SARS-CoV-2 variants. This table comes from immunoSEQ multiplex PCR, and its TCRdb copy is limited to in-frame clones, with some not included. The table has about 400,000 clones, roughly 80% seen once. Sequenced here: peripheral blood, sampled in a trial of Ad26.COV2.S vaccine versus placebo. The source of these receptors is a person between 18 and 60 years old who received the Ad26.COV2.S COVID-19 vaccine or a placebo. CDR3s include the opening cysteine and the closing phenylalanine or tryptophan. The order of the fields is D gene, V gene, clone size, J gene, CDR3 DNA, CDR3 protein. The D gene is left open where the match is weak. Clone size is stated in some rows and not others, as once, few, many or a class when expanded.

d_gene: .; v_gene: TRBV21-1; abundance: once; j_gene: TRBJ2-6; CDR3nt: TGTGCCAGCCCTAAAGAAGGGGTGAATCTATATACCTCTGGGGCCAACGTCCTGACTTTC; CDR3aa: CASPKEGVNLYTSGANVLTF
d_gene: TRBD1; v_gene: TRBV7-9; abundance: .; j_gene: TRBJ1-5; CDR3nt: TGTGCCAGCAGCGCTTCAGGGGGGAATCAGCCCCAGCATTTT; CDR3aa: CASSASGGNQPQHF
d_gene: .; v_gene: TRBV2; abundance: .; j_gene: TRBJ2-7; CDR3nt: TGTGCCAGCGGACAGATTCTTTCCTCCCACGAGCAGTACTTC; CDR3aa: CASGQILSSHEQYF
d_gene: .; v_gene: TRBV2; abundance: .; j_gene: TRBJ1-2; CDR3nt: TGTGCCAGCACTGGGCCGACCCGGACACGAACTAACTATGGCTACACCTTC; CDR3aa: CASTGPTRTRTNYGYTF
d_gene: TRBD2; v_gene: TRBV20-1; abundance: .; j_gene: TRBJ2-4; CDR3nt: TGCAGTGCTAGTGGGCCGGGGGGCATTCAGTACTTC; CDR3aa: CSASGPGGIQYF
d_gene: TRBD1; v_gene: TRBV6-1; abundance: .; j_gene: TRBJ2-1; CDR3nt: TGTGCCAGCAGTGATCCGGGACAGGGGGCAAACAATGAGCAGTTCTTC; CDR3aa: CASSDPGQGANNEQFF
d_gene: TRBD1; v_gene: TRBV29-1; abundance: once; j_gene: TRBJ1-2; CDR3nt: TGCAGCGTTCCGAAAAGTCTGGGACAGGGCACGGGGGGCTACACCTTC; CDR3aa: CSVPKSLGQGTGGYTF
d_gene: .; v_gene: TRBV7-2; abundance: .; j_gene: TRBJ1-5; CDR3nt: TGTGCCAGCAGCTTTGGCAGCCTATATAGCAATCAGCCCCAGCATTTT; CDR3aa: CASSFGSLYSNQPQHF
d_gene: .; v_gene: TRBV9; abundance: few; j_gene: TRBJ1-1; CDR3nt: TGTGCCAGCAGCGCGACGGGGGTCATGAACACTGAAGCTTTCTTT; CDR3aa: CASSATGVMNTEAFF
d_gene: TRBD1; v_gene: TRBV5-1; abundance: .; j_gene: TRBJ1-4; CDR3nt: TGCGCCAGCAGTTCCGGGACAGGGGGCGGGGGTGAAAAACTGTTTTTT; CDR3aa: CASSSGTGGGGEKLFF
d_gene: .; v_gene: TRBV6-5; abundance: .; j_gene: TRBJ1-5; CDR3nt: TGTGCCAGCAGAAACAGGAGAGATAGCAATCAGCCCCAGCATTTT; CDR3aa: CASRNRRDSNQPQHF
d_gene: TRBD2; v_gene: TRBV7-3; abundance: .; j_gene: TRBJ2-1; CDR3nt: TGTGCCAGCAGCTTAGGTGGTCTAGCGGGGGCCGCGAATGAGCAGTTCTTC; CDR3aa: CASSLGGLAGAANEQFF
d_gene: .; v_gene: TRBV10-3; abundance: .; j_gene: TRBJ2-6; CDR3nt: TGTGCCATCAGTCGGGACGGTTACTCTGGGGCCAACGTCCTGACTTTC; CDR3aa: CAISRDGYSGANVLTF
d_gene: TRBD1; v_gene: TRBV2; abundance: .; j_gene: TRBJ1-2; CDR3nt: TGTGCCAGCAGTGTACCGACAGGGAGAGTTGGTGGCTACACCTTC; CDR3aa: CASSVPTGRVGGYTF
d_gene: .; v_gene: TRBV30; abundance: .; j_gene: TRBJ2-2; CDR3nt: TGTGCCTGGTCAGGGGTATGGACCGGGGAGCTGTTTTTT; CDR3aa: CAWSGVWTGELFF
d_gene: TRBD1; v_gene: TRBV6-2/TRBV6-3; abundance: .; j_gene: TRBJ2-5; CDR3nt: TGTGCCAGCAGTCCCGACAACAGGGGTCAAGAGACCCAGTACTTC; CDR3aa: CASSPDNRGQETQYF
d_gene: TRBD1; v_gene: TRBV5-6; abundance: .; j_gene: TRBJ1-2; CDR3nt: TGTGCCAGCAGCTATCTTGAAGGGGGCCCCTACGGCTACACCTTC; CDR3aa: CASSYLEGGPYGYTF
d_gene: .; v_gene: TRBV30; abundance: .; j_gene: TRBJ1-2; CDR3nt: TGTGCCTGGAGTCCGGCCGCTAACTATGGCTACACCTTC; CDR3aa: CAWSPAANYGYTF
d_gene: TRBD2; v_gene: TRBV18; abundance: .; j_gene: TRBJ2-1; CDR3nt: TGTGCCAGCTCACCCTTCCCTAGCGGACTATACAATGAGCAGTTCTTC; CDR3aa: CASSPFPSGLYNEQFF
d_gene: TRBD1; v_gene: TRBV6-5; abundance: .; j_gene: TRBJ1-5; CDR3nt: TGTGCCAGCAGGCGGGACAGGGATGATCAGCCCCAGCATTTT; CDR3aa: CASRRDRDDQPQHF
d_gene: .; v_gene: TRBV2; abundance: .; j_gene: TRBJ2-7; CDR3nt: TGTGCCAGCAGTACCTTAGGGGGGGGCGAGCAGTACTTC; CDR3aa: CASSTLGGGEQYF
d_gene: TRBD2; v_gene: TRBV4-3; abundance: .; j_gene: TRBJ2-5; CDR3nt: TGCGCCAGCAGCCAAAGCGTTAGCGGGGGCTGGGAGACCCAGTACTTC; CDR3aa: CASSQSVSGGWETQYF
d_gene: TRBD1; v_gene: TRBV5-1; abundance: .; j_gene: TRBJ1-4; CDR3nt: TGCGCCAGCAGCCTACAGGGGGCCTCTAATGAAAAACTGTTTTTT; CDR3aa: CASSLQGASNEKLFF
d_gene: .; v_gene: TRBV5-4; abundance: .; j_gene: TRBJ1-2; CDR3nt: TGTGCCAGCAGCTTGTTCAGACAGAACTATGGCTACACCTTC; CDR3aa: CASSLFRQNYGYTF
d_gene: .; v_gene: TRBV6-2/TRBV6-3; abundance: .; j_gene: TRBJ2-7; CDR3nt: TGTGCCAGCAGTTACTCAACCGGACTAATAGGCTACGAGCAGTACTTC; CDR3aa: CASSYSTGLIGYEQYF
d_gene: .; v_gene: TRBV5-4; abundance: .; j_gene: TRBJ2-3; CDR3nt: TGTGCCAGCAGCCATTTGCGGGACTCCGTTGATACGCAGTATTTT; CDR3aa: CASSHLRDSVDTQYF
d_gene: .; v_gene: TRBV2; abundance: .; j_gene: TRBJ1-5; CDR3nt: TGTGCCAGCAGTCCGACGGGAGTTATCAATCAGCCCCAGCATTTT; CDR3aa: CASSPTGVINQPQHF
d_gene: .; v_gene: TRBV4-2; abundance: once; j_gene: TRBJ2-5; CDR3nt: TGTGCCAGCAGCCAAGACGCGGGTCCCGGGAGAGAGACCCAGTACTTC; CDR3aa: CASSQDAGPGRETQYF
d_gene: .; v_gene: TRBV4-3; abundance: few; j_gene: TRBJ1-3; CDR3nt: TGCGCCAGCAGCCAGATCAAGAGCTCTGGAAACACCATATATTTT; CDR3aa: CASSQIKSSGNTIYF
d_gene: .; v_gene: TRBV11-2; abundance: once; j_gene: TRBJ1-2; CDR3nt: TGTGCCAGCAGCACTATGAGGGCGGCTAACTATGGCTACACCTTC; CDR3aa: CASSTMRAANYGYTF
d_gene: TRBD1; v_gene: TRBV19; abundance: .; j_gene: TRBJ1-1; CDR3nt: TGTGCCAGTCGGGACAGGGTTCTTCCGAACACTGAAGCTTTCTTT; CDR3aa: CASRDRVLPNTEAFF
d_gene: .; v_gene: TRBV14; abundance: .; j_gene: TRBJ2-2; CDR3nt: TGTGCCAGCAGCCAGCCGGGACTTCGTTCCGGGGAGCTGTTTTTT; CDR3aa: CASSQPGLRSGELFF
d_gene: .; v_gene: TRBV5-5; abundance: .; j_gene: TRBJ2-1; CDR3nt: TGTGCCAGCAGCTCCCAGGCGGATCCTTACAATGAGCAGTTCTTC; CDR3aa: CASSSQADPYNEQFF
d_gene: TRBD1; v_gene: TRBV13; abundance: .; j_gene: TRBJ1-1; CDR3nt: TGTGCCAGCAGCCCTTCTCCGGGACAGGGCTTAGGCACTGAAGCTTTCTTT; CDR3aa: CASSPSPGQGLGTEAFF
d_gene: .; v_gene: TRBV7-6; abundance: .; j_gene: TRBJ1-1; CDR3nt: TGTGCCAGCAGCTTAGCTGGGAACCGACATGAAGCTTTCTTT; CDR3aa: CASSLAGNRHEAFF
d_gene: .; v_gene: TRBV5-6; abundance: .; j_gene: TRBJ1-1; CDR3nt: TGTGCCAGCAGCTTTCCCCAGGACACTGAAGCTTTCTTT; CDR3aa: CASSFPQDTEAFF
d_gene: TRBD2; v_gene: TRBV7-3; abundance: once; j_gene: TRBJ2-3; CDR3nt: TGTGCCAGCAGCTTACTAGCGGGGGCGGATACGCAGTATTTT; CDR3aa: CASSLLAGADTQYF
d_gene: TRBD2; v_gene: TRBV6-1; abundance: .; j_gene: TRBJ2-7; CDR3nt: TGTGCCAGCAGTGAACGGGCCAGCGGGGCCTCCTACGAGCAGTACTTC; CDR3aa: CASSERASGASYEQYF
d_gene: .; v_gene: TRBV2; abundance: .; j_gene: TRBJ1-3; CDR3nt: TGTGCCAGCAGTGAAGGGCAGGGCTCTGGAAACACCATATATTTT; CDR3aa: CASSEGQGSGNTIYF
d_gene: .; v_gene: TRBV5-1; abundance: .; j_gene: TRBJ2-5; CDR3nt: TGCGCCAGCAGCTTTGGAGTAGGGGAGACCCAGTACTTC; CDR3aa: CASSFGVGETQYF
d_gene: TRBD2; v_gene: TRBV6-5; abundance: .; j_gene: TRBJ2-7; CDR3nt: TGTGCCAGCACCCATCTAGCGGGCGCCTCCTACGAGCAGTACTTC; CDR3aa: CASTHLAGASYEQYF
d_gene: .; v_gene: TRBV30; abundance: .; j_gene: TRBJ1-5; CDR3nt: TGTGCCTGGGGAGGGGGGAATCAGCCCCAGCATTTT; CDR3aa: CAWGGGNQPQHF
d_gene: TRBD2; v_gene: TRBV5-3; abundance: .; j_gene: TRBJ2-5; CDR3nt: TGTGCCAGAAGCCCCCCAGGACTAGCGGGGGGGCCAATACAGGAGACCCAGTACTTC; CDR3aa: CARSPPGLAGGPIQETQYF
d_gene: TRBD2; v_gene: TRBV7-2; abundance: .; j_gene: TRBJ2-4; CDR3nt: TGTGCCAGCAGCTTCCCCTCTGCGGGGGGCCGACGGTACATTCAGTACTTC; CDR3aa: CASSFPSAGGRRYIQYF
d_gene: .; v_gene: TRBV5-1; abundance: .; j_gene: TRBJ1-3; CDR3nt: TGCGCCAGCAGCTTGAGGGGAGGTGGAAACACCATATATTTT; CDR3aa: CASSLRGGGNTIYF
d_gene: TRBD1; v_gene: TRBV11-1; abundance: once; j_gene: TRBJ1-1; CDR3nt: TGTGCCAGCAGCCGGACAGGGGTGACGAGAGCTTTCTTT; CDR3aa: CASSRTGVTRAFF